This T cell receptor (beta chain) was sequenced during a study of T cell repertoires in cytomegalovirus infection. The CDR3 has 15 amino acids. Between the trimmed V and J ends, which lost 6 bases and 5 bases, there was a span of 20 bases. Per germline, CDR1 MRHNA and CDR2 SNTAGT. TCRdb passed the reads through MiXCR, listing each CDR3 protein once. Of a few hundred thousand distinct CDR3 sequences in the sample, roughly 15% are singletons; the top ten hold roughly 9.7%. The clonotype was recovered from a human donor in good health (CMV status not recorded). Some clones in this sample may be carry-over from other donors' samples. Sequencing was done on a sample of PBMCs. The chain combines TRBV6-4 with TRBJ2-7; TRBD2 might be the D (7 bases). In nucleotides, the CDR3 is TGTGCCAGCAGCCAAGCTGGGGGGGCTTTCGACGAGCAGTACTTC. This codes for CASSQAGGAFDEQYF.